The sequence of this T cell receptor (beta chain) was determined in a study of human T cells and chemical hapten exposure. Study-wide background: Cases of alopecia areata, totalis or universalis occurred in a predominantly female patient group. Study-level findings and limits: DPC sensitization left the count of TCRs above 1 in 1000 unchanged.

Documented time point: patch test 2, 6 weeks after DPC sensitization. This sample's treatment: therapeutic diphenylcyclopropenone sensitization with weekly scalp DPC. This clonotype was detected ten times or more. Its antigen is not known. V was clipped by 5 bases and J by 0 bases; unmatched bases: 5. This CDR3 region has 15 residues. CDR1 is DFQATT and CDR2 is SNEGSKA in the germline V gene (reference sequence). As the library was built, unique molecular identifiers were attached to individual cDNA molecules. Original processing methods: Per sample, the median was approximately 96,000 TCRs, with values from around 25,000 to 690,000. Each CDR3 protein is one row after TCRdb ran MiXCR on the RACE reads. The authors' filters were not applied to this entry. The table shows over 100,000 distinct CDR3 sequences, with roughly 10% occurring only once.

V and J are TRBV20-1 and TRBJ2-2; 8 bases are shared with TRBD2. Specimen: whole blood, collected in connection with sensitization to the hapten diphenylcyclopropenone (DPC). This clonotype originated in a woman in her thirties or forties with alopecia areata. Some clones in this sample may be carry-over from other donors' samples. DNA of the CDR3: TGCAGTGCTCTTGAAGCGGGGGCGAACACCGGGGAGCTGTTTTTT. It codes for CSALEAGANTGELFF.